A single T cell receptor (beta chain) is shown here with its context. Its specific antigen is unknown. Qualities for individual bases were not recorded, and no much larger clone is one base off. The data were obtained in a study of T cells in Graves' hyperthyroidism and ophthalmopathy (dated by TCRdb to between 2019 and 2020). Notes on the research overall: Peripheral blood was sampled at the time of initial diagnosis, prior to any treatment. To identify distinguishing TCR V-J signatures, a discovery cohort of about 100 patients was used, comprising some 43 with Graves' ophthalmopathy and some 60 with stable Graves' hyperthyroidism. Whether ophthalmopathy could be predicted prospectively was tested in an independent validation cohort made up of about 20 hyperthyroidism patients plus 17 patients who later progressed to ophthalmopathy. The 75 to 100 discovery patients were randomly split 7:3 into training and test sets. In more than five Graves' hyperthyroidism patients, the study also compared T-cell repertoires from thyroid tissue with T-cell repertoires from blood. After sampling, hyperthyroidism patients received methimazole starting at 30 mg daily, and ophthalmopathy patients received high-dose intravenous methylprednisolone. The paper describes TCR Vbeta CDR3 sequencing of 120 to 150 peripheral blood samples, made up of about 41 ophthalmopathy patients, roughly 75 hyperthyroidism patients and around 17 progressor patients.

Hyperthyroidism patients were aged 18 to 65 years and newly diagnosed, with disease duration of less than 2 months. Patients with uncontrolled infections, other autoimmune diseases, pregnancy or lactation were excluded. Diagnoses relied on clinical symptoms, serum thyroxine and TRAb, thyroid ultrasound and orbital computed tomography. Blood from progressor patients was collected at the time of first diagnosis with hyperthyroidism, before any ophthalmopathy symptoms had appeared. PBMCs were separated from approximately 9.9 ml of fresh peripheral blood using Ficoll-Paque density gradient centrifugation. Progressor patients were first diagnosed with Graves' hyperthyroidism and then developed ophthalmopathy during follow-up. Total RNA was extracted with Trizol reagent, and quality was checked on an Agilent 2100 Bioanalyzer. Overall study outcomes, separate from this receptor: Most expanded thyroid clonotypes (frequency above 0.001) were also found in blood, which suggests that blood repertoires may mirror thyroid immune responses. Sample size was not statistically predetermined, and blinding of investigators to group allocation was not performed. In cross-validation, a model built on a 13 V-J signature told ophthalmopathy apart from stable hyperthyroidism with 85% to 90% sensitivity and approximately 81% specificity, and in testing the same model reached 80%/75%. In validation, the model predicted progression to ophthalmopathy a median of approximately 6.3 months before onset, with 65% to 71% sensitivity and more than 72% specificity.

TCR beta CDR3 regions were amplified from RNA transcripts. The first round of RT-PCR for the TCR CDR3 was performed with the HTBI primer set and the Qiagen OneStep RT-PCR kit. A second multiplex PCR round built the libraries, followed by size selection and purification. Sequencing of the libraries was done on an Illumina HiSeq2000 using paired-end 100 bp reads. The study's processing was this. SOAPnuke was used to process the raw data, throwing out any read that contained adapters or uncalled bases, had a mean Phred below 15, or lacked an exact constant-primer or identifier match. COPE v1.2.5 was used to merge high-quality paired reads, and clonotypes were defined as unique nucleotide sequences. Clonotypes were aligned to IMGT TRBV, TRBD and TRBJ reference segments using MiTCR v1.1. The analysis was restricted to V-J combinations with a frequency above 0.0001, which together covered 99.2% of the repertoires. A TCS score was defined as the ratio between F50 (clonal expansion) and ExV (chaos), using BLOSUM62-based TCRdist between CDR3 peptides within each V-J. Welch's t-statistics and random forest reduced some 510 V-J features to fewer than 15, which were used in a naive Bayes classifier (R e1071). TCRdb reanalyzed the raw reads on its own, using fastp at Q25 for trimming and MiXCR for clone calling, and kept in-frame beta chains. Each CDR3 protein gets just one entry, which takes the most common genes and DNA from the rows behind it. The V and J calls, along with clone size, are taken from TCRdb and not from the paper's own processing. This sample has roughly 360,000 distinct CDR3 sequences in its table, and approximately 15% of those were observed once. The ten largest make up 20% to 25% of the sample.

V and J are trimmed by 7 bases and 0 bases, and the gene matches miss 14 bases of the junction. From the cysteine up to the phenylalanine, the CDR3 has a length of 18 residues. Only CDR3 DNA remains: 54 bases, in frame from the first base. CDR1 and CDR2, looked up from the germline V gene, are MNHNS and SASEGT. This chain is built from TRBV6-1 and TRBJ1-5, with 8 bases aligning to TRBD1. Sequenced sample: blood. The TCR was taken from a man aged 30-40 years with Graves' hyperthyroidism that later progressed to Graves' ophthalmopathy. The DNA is TGTGCCAGCAATAACGACAGGGGTTTGGGATATAGCAATCAGCCCCAGCATTTT. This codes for CASNNDRGLGYSNQPQHF.